What follows describes a single T cell receptor beta chain. This CDR3 contains 17 residues. V was clipped by 4 bases and J by 0 bases; unmatched bases: 4. Germline CDR1 reads SGHKS; CDR2 reads YYEKEE (reference sequence). This sample is drawn from a study of shared clonotypes between healthy human individuals. Per the original data handling: For the immunoSEQ data, sequences were junction-only without quality scores, so filtering differed. TCRdb's table, derived via immunoSEQ multiplex PCR, lists solely in-frame clones and lacks some. V, J and clone size derive from that table, while D and trimming were established from the DNA sequence. Here the sample spans over a million clones, approximately 72% being singletons.

This receptor was obtained from a man aged 18 to 35 in good health. Sample: memory CD4+ T cells sorted from blood. Regarding subset: CD45RA-negative fraction. The V and J genes are TRBV5-5 and TRBJ2-6, with 10 bases identical to TRBD1. The CDR3 DNA follows: TGTGCCAGCAGCCCCGGGACAGGGGACTCTGGGGCCAACGTCCTGACTTTC. This sequence encodes CASSPGTGDSGANVLTF. Complete variable domain (other parts from reference TRBV5-5 and TRBJ2-6): DAGVTQSPTHLIKTRGQQVTLRCSPISGHKSVSWYQQVLGQGPQFIFQYYEKEERGRGNFPDRFSARQFPNYSSELNVNALLLGDSALYLCASSPGTGDSGANVLTFGAGSRLTVL.